These 18 T cell receptor beta chains share one sample of origin, sequenced in a study of CD4 T cells in relation to SARS-CoV-2 and coronaviruses. CD4+ T cells from unexposed donors were obtained before the COVID-19 pandemic (2011-2018). The cells were cultured for under 13 days before CD4+ T cells were isolated. Clones were sequenced by immunoSEQ multiplex PCR, and TCRdb holds only the in-frame ones, with some missing. The table records around 23,000 clones, about 81% of them present only once. Antigen specificity for these receptors is unknown. The sequenced sample was CD4+ T cells from PBMCs, cultured in vitro. The receptors come from a human donor in good health.

V gene TRBV3-1 (or the pseudogene TRBV3-2) combines with J gene TRBJ1-4; 9 nucleotides agree with TRBD1. Germline V gene data show CDR1 as LGHDT and CDR2 as YNNKEL (reference sequence). Trimming removed 1 base from V and 6 bases from J; junction bases left unmatched: 3. The CDR3 loop spans 15 amino acids. CDR3 sequence: CASSQGTGAYEKLFF. CDR3 in DNA: TGTGCCAGCAGCCAAGGGACAGGGGCGTATGAAAAACTGTTTTTT.

The J gene is TRBJ2-7, the V gene TRBV7-3; 14 bases are a match to TRBD2. CDR3 length equals 16 residues. Germline CDR1 and CDR2: SGHTA and FQGTGA. With V trimmed by 1 base and J by 3 bases, 2 bases remained unmatched. CDR3 bases: TGTGCCAGCAGCTTAATGGGACTAGCGGGAGTCTACGAGCAGTACTTC. Translated, it gives CASSLMGLAGVYEQYF.

The chain couples TRBV7-9 to TRBJ2-7, with D unresolved. The CDR3 contains 14 residues. Germline lookup yields CDR1 SEHNR and CDR2 FQNEAQ (reference sequence). Deletions cut 5 bases from V and 6 bases from J, with 17 bases between. This CDR3 is CASSALFGSSEQYF. CDR3 DNA: TGTGCCAGCAGCGCCCTCTTCGGGTCCAGCGAGCAGTACTTC.

This chain links TRBV27 with TRBJ1-2; 8 bases match TRBD1. V trimming: 6 bases; J trimming: 7 bases; junction bases outside the gene matches: 7. The CDR3 consists of 13 residues. CDR1 is MNHEY and CDR2 is SMNVEV in the germline V gene (reference sequence). The CDR3 here is CASRTGEVGGYTF. The CDR3, as DNA: TGTGCCAGCAGGACAGGGGAGGTTGGTGGCTACACCTTC.

This clone turned up a few times. The rearrangement joins TRBV10-1 to TRBJ2-3, with TRBD2 matching 7 bases. Trimming removed 7 bases from V and 1 base from J; junction bases left unmatched: 11. Germline CDR1 WNHNN, CDR2 SYGVQD (reference sequence). CDR3 size: 16 residues. Written as DNA, the CDR3 is TGCGCCAGCACCGCTAGCGGACCCTTTGGCACAGATACGCAGTATTTT. Amino acids: CASTASGPFGTDTQYF.

This chain connects TRBV19 to TRBJ2-7; D is possibly TRBD1 (5 bases). The germline gives CDR1 LNHDA, CDR2 SQIVND (reference sequence). CDR3 length: 15 residues. V was shortened by 2 bases and J by 4 bases, with 15 bases between the two germline ends. The DNA for the CDR3 is TGTGCCAGTAGTATAAAGGGAAGGGGCCTGTACGAGCAGTACTTC. This sequence encodes CASSIKGRGLYEQYF.

The chain carries TRBV6-4 and TRBJ2-1; 9 bases agree with TRBD2. There are 15 residues in the CDR3. V lost 3 bases and J lost 7; bases outside the gene matches: 7. Germline V gene data show CDR1 as MRHNA and CDR2 as SNTAGT. The CDR3 region is CASSELAGASNEQFF. Written as DNA, the CDR3 is TGTGCCAGCAGTGAATTAGCGGGAGCATCGAATGAGCAGTTCTTC.

The gene calls are TRBV10-1 and TRBJ2-5; D perhaps matches TRBD2 (5 bases). CDR3 length: 13 residues. The germline V and J ends were trimmed by 5 bases and 7 bases, with 14 bases remaining between them. Germline V gene data show CDR1 as WNHNN and CDR2 as SYGVQD (reference sequence). The CDR3 reads CASSRGLPGTQYF. Written as DNA, the CDR3 is TGCGCCAGCAGTAGAGGGCTCCCGGGGACCCAGTACTTC.

The chain couples TRBV29-1 to TRBJ1-1, with D possibly being TRBD1 (5 bases). The CDR3 extends over 15 amino acids. The germline gives CDR1 SQVTM, CDR2 ANQGSEA. Trimming shortened V by 1 base and J by 3 bases, and 15 bases separated the two germline ends. The CDR3 nucleotides read TGCAGCGTTGAAGGTCAGAGTGGGGCTTACACTGAAGCTTTCTTT. It yields the protein CSVEGQSGAYTEAFF.

V gene TRBV4-2 combines with J gene TRBJ2-1; perhaps TRBD2 as D (6 bases). V was clipped by 5 bases and J by 8 bases, with 19 bases between them. Germline CDR1 reads LGHNA; CDR2 reads YNFKEQ. The length of the CDR3 is 15 residues. The DNA of the CDR3 is TGTGCCAGCAGCTTTCGACTAGGAGCTGAGGATGAGCAGTTCTTC. Translation: CASSFRLGAEDEQFF.

The chain combines TRBV7-2 with TRBJ2-1, with D possibly matching TRBD2 (6 bases). The CDR3 totals 14 residues. CDR1 is SGHTA, CDR2 FQGNSA, per germline. Trimming removed 9 bases at V and 8 bases at J, with 20 bases between. CDR3 in amino acids: CASLPPAGWDEQFF. The CDR3 nucleotides are TGTGCCAGTCTCCCACCAGCGGGTTGGGATGAGCAGTTCTTC.

This clone was picked up a small number of times. V is TRBV25-1 and J is TRBJ2-7; TRBD2 aligns across 7 bases. This CDR3 has 14 amino acids. J lost 2 bases, V lost 4 bases, and 5 bases had no gene match. Per the germline V gene, CDR1 is MGHDK and CDR2 is SYGVNS. In nucleotides, the CDR3 is TGTGCCAGCAGTGCCCGGGACTACCCCTACGAGCAGTACTTC. It encodes CASSARDYPYEQYF.

The rearrangement joins TRBV24-1 to TRBJ2-1; D possibly corresponds to TRBD2 (5 bases). Trimming stripped 5 bases from V and 4 bases from J, with 17 bases between. CDR1 and CDR2 (germline): KGHDR, SFDVKD. The length of the CDR3 is 16 residues. CDR3 residues: CATSAPPGYGYNEQFF. The CDR3 DNA follows: TGTGCCACCAGTGCTCCGCCGGGGTATGGGTACAATGAGCAGTTCTTC.

The chain combines TRBV19 with TRBJ1-2, with D possibly matching TRBD1 (5 bases). The germline gives CDR1 LNHDA, CDR2 SQIVND (reference sequence). This CDR3 comprises 14 residues. V was pared by 4 bases and J by 0 bases, with 9 bases between. The CDR3 DNA is TGTGCCAGTAGTACAGGGTTTCCTAACTATGGCTACACCTTC. It yields the protein CASSTGFPNYGYTF.

The rearrangement links TRBV21-1 to TRBJ2-5; TRBD1, the D gene given by the table, was not confirmed from the DNA. TRBV21-1 is classified as a pseudogene. There are 8 residues in the CDR3. CDR3 in amino acids: CASTGKYF. In DNA, the CDR3 is TGTGCCAGCACAGGTAAATACTTC.

The chain links TRBV24-1 to TRBJ2-3; 10 bases are shared with TRBD2. Germline V gene sequence: CDR1 KGHDR, CDR2 SFDVKD. The CDR3 is made up of 17 amino acids. V trimming: 4 bases; J trimming: 4 bases; junction bases outside the gene matches: 10. CDR3 amino acids: CATSDPKSGRAADTQYF. CDR3 sequence (DNA): TGTGCCACCAGTGACCCGAAGAGCGGGAGGGCGGCAGATACGCAGTATTTT.

The chain recombines TRBV5-1 with TRBJ2-7; D is ambiguous. CDR1 is SGHRS and CDR2 is YFSETQ in the germline V gene. The CDR3 runs 14 residues. Trimming took 0 bases from V and 2 from J, leaving 9 bases between them. The CDR3 DNA follows: TGCGCCAGCAGCTTGGGTAGGTCGGCCTACGAGCAGTACTTC. Encoded protein: CASSLGRSAYEQYF. Combining the CDR3 with reference TRBV5-1 and TRBJ2-7 gives the whole variable domain KAGVTQTPRYLIKTRGQQVTLSCSPISGHRSVSWYQQTPGQGLQFLFEYFSETQRNKGNFPGRFSGRQFSNSRSEMNVSTLELGDSALYLCASSLGRSAYEQYFGPGTRLTVT.

The genes are TRBV5-1 and TRBJ1-5; 9 positions agree with TRBD1. Germline trimming cut 8 bases from V and 5 bases from J; bases unmatched to any gene: 8. CDR3 length: 14 residues. Germline CDR1 is SGHRS and CDR2 is YFSETQ. The CDR3 DNA reads as TGCGCCAGGACCCGACAGGGGGTGGATCAGCCCCAGCATTTT. As protein: CARTRQGVDQPQHF.